The following is a T cell receptor beta chain sequence with its context. Trimming stripped 0 bases from V and 1 base from J, with 11 bases between. CDR3 length equals 16 residues. Germline CDR1 reads SGDLS; CDR2 reads YYNGEE. Produced via immunoSEQ multiplex PCR; TCRdb's table is partial and in-frame only. This table has 1,400,000 or so clones, approximately 98.5% appearing once. This sample was taken from a study of shared clonotypes between healthy human individuals. Across the study: Three plates each covered CD4 naive and memory; CD8 naive two, CD8 memory one.

What was sequenced was naive CD4+ T cells sorted from blood. Subset indicated: CD45RA+ positively selected. The sequence was collected from a man aged 25 to 40 in good health. The rearrangement links TRBV9 to TRBJ1-3; D might be TRBD1 (6 bases). This chain's CDR3 is CASSVDRGGSGNTIYF. In nucleotides, the CDR3 is TGTGCCAGCAGCGTAGATAGGGGGGGATCTGGAAACACCATATATTTT. The variable domain in full, completed from reference TRBV9 and TRBJ1-3, reads DSGVTQTPKHLITATGQRVTLRCSPRSGDLSVYWYQQSLDQGLQFLIQYYNGEERAKGNILERFSAQQFPDLHSELNLSSLELGDSALYFCASSVDRGGSGNTIYFGEGSWLTVV.